This T cell receptor beta chain appears in the sequencing data of a study of blood T cells in healthy people across ages. PBMCs numbering at least 6.5 million were isolated per sample. The length of the CDR3 is 15 residues. Per the germline V gene, CDR1 is MDHEN and CDR2 is SYDVKM. Then a second PCR, running roughly 7 to 12 cycles, was carried out with a sample-barcoded 5' primer and a J-beta primer mix. Each cDNA molecule carried a tag from a template-switch adaptor that contained 12 random nucleotides. One entry per CDR3 protein, called by TCRdb with MiXCR from the 5' RACE reads. This table holds around 700,000 distinct CDR3 sequences, just under 25% found once. This same sample was also part of a study on T cells of mothers and their children. That study adds: Three healthy Caucasian mothers, along with their six children, served as the donors.

The sequenced sample consisted of blood. The chain recombines TRBV28 with TRBJ2-5; D possibly matches TRBD1 or TRBD2 (7 bases each). The DNA matches TRBJ2-7 better at its end, which makes the J call doubtful. The clonotype was recovered from a boy between 10 and 17 years old in good health. DNA of the CDR3: TGTGCCAGCAGTTTTGCAGGGGGGGCCCCCTACGAGCAGTACTTC. It codes for CASSFAGGAPYEQYF.